The rows below give T cell receptor beta chains drawn from one sample of a study of siplizumab effects on memory and regulatory T cells. Repertoires were generated with immunoSEQ multiplex PCR, while TCRdb's copy carries only in-frame clones and drops some. This table has some 97,000 clones, less than 95% appearing once. The material sequenced was non-Treg CD4+ T cells sorted from blood. The receptor set was obtained from a human donor in good health. Each CDR3 is given with its conserved first and last residue. Each record gives: V gene, J gene, clone size, D gene, CDR3 protein, CDR3 DNA. A D gene is named only where the DNA matches it firmly. Size tells how often a clone was seen (once, few, many) or the class of an expanded clone, and some rows leave it out.

TRBV11-1	TRBJ2-7	NA	NA	CASSLGGPEQYF	TGTGCCAGCAGCTTAGGCGGGCCCGAGCAGTACTTC
TRBV11-2	TRBJ2-1	NA	TRBD2	CASSFSGTSDNEQFF	TGTGCCAGCAGCTTCTCCGGGACTAGTGACAATGAGCAGTTCTTC
TRBV19	TRBJ1-2	NA	NA	CASSMTANYGYTF	TGTGCCAGTAGTATGACCGCGAACTATGGCTACACCTTC
TRBV29-1	TRBJ2-2	NA	NA	CSVDGGGTGELFF	TGCAGCGTTGACGGGGGAGGCACCGGGGAGCTGTTTTTT
TRBV5-6	TRBJ1-4	NA	NA	CASSFREGEKLFF	TGTGCCAGCAGCTTCAGGGAGGGTGAAAAACTGTTTTTT
TRBV4-1	TRBJ1-5	NA	NA	CASSQDQGLAQHF	TGCGCCAGCAGCCAAGATCAAGGGCTGGCCCAGCATTTT
TRBV4-1	TRBJ2-5	NA	TRBD2	CASSLGTSGRETQYF	TGCGCCAGCAGCCTGGGGACTAGCGGGAGAGAGACCCAGTACTTC
TRBV6-1	TRBJ2-2	once	NA	CASSVGGNTGELFF	TGTGCCAGCAGTGTTGGAGGAAACACCGGGGAGCTGTTTTTT
TRBV5-5	TRBJ2-3	NA	NA	CASTRSRSSPTDTQYF	TGTGCCAGCACCCGGAGTCGGTCTTCCCCCACAGATACGCAGTATTTT
TRBV19	TRBJ1-4	NA	NA	CASSPIGPNNEKLFF	TGTGCCAGTAGTCCAATCGGGCCTAATAATGAAAAACTGTTTTTT
TRBV25-1	TRBJ1-5	NA	NA	CASSDQGLGVQPQHF	TGTGCCAGCAGTGACCAAGGACTTGGGGTACAGCCCCAGCATTTT
TRBV9	TRBJ2-1	NA	NA	CASSVLSSYNEQFF	TGTGCCAGCAGCGTATTAAGCTCCTACAATGAGCAGTTCTTC
TRBV5-1	TRBJ2-7	NA	TRBD1	CASSIRQGYEQYF	TGCGCCAGCAGTATTCGACAGGGCTACGAGCAGTACTTC
TRBV5-1	TRBJ2-2	NA	NA	CASSLGGDPAGELFF	TGCGCCAGCAGCTTGGGCGGGGACCCGGCAGGGGAGCTGTTTTTT
TRBV27	TRBJ1-2	NA	NA	CASSLNRNHYGYTF	TGTGCCAGCAGTTTAAACAGGAACCACTATGGCTACACCTTC